These 8 T cell receptor beta chains share one sample of origin, sequenced in a study of glioma-infiltrating T cells. Using RNA template, CDR3s of TCR alpha and beta were amplified with iRepertoire arm-PCR. One entry per CDR3 protein, called by TCRdb with MiXCR from the multiplex PCR reads. Of 110,000 or so distinct CDR3 sequences listed, less than 30% are singletons. Material: glioma tissue, nonneoplastic brain tissue, or PBMCs (not recorded which). The source is a human donor with low-grade glioma or glioblastoma, undergoing nonglioma brain surgery, or in good health (not recorded which).

This clonotype was detected many times. The chain combines TRBV20-1 with TRBJ1-5; possibly TRBD1 for D (5 bases). Trimming left V 3 bases short and J 5 bases short, with 17 bases between. Germline lookup yields CDR1 DFQATT and CDR2 SNEGSKA (reference sequence). There are 15 residues in the CDR3. The CDR3 coding sequence is TGCAGTGCTAGTGGATCCGGGACCGGGCATCAGCCCCAGCATTTT. Translation gives CSASGSGTGHQPQHF.

Concerning this clonotype itself: This may stem from a read error, because a much larger clone lies one nucleotide away. This chain links TRBV24-1 with TRBJ2-3, with 10 bases identical to TRBD1. The CDR3 runs 14 residues. CDR1 is KGHDR and CDR2 is SFDVKD in the germline V gene. The CDR3 protein is CATSETGGTDTRYF. The CDR3 nucleotides read TGTGCCACCAGTGAGACAGGGGGCACAGATACGCGGTATTTT.

This sequence joins TRBV5-1 and TRBJ2-7; the D gene is possibly TRBD2 (6 bases). V shed 5 bases and J shed 7 bases, with 16 bases lying between them. Germline CDR1 and CDR2: SGHRS and YFSETQ. The CDR3 contains 13 residues. The CDR3 sequence is CASRLASENEQYF. Written as DNA, the CDR3 is TGCGCCAGCAGACTAGCCTCCGAGAATGAGCAGTACTTC.

A single count supports this clonotype. The rearrangement uses TRBV12-3 or TRBV12-4 and TRBJ2-5; TRBD2 matches at 16 bases. Trimming at V came to 5 bases and at J to 4 bases, leaving 13 bases not matched to a gene. The CDR3 loop spans 19 amino acids. The CDR3 sequence: CASSLERGLAGGRGETQYF. For the CDR3, the DNA is TGTGCCAGCAGTCTCGAGAGGGGACTAGCGGGGGGGCGCGGAGAGACCCAGTACTTC.

This clonotype was counted at least ten times. The genes are TRBV10-2 and TRBJ2-7; TRBD2 is a possible D gene (5 bases). Trimming left V 3 bases short and J 4 bases short, with 16 bases between. The CDR3 contains 15 residues. Germline assignment: CDR1 WSHSY and CDR2 SAAADI. The CDR3 DNA reads as TGCGCCAGCAGTGACGCTGGGTCGACGGGGTACGAGCAGTACTTC. Its translation: CASSDAGSTGYEQYF.

This clonotype has a count of ten or more. CDR3 loop: CASSLDRGRGYTF. Written as DNA, the CDR3 is TGTGCCAGCAGCCTCGACAGGGGGAGAGGCTACACCTTC. The chain joins TRBV12-3 or TRBV12-4 to TRBJ1-2; TRBD1 matches at 9 bases. This CDR3 contains 13 residues. V shed 6 bases and J 8 bases; nucleotides not matched to a gene: 7.

About this clonotype: No conserved phenylalanine or tryptophan ends this CDR3, so it is likely a read error. V usage is TRBV6-1 and J usage is TRBJ2-7; D may match TRBD1 or TRBD2 (5 bases each). Trimming cost V 8 bases and J 2 bases, with 19 bases left between them. The CDR3 has 15 amino acids. The germline gives CDR1 MNHNS, CDR2 SASEGT. CDR3 sequence: CASLKDSVRAYEQYS. The CDR3 DNA reads as TGTGCCAGCCTCAAGGACTCGGTCAGGGCCTACGAGCAGTACTCC.

In the case of this clonotype: A read error may be the cause here, since a much bigger clone is one base away. The chain is built from TRBV19 and TRBJ2-5; TRBD2 matches 11 bases. The CDR3 covers 15 residues. CDR1 LNHDA and CDR2 SQIVND come from the germline V gene (reference sequence). V was pared by 6 bases and J by 5 bases, with 8 bases of the junction left unmatched. The CDR3 DNA reads TGTGCCAGTAGATCCAGGACTAGCGGGCTTGAGACCCAGTACTTC. Translation gives CASRSRTSGLETQYF.